The entry below gives a single TCR beta chain sequence along with its context. No antigen is known for it. TCRdb ran MiXCR on the reads and lists one entry per CDR3 protein. There are fewer than 1,000,000 distinct CDR3 sequences in the sample; approximately 31% occur only once, and roughly 13% lies in the top ten. CDR3 size: 14 residues. CDR1 and CDR2 from the germline V gene are MNHGY and SAAAGT. V lost 2 bases to trimming and J lost 6 bases, with 13 bases between them. This entry comes from a study of T cell repertoires in cytomegalovirus infection. About the study: CMV infection together with matching HLA type was indicated by public TCR beta signatures.

Regarding the study as a whole: In two of eight donors, the top clonotype was HLA-C-restricted CMV-specific.

This material consisted of cultured CD8+ T cells from PBMCs, taken from culture after CMV antigen stimulation. This chain uses TRBV6-8 with TRBJ1-2; a possible D gene is TRBD1 (5 bases). This sequence was found in a human donor in good health (CMV status not recorded). Some clones in this sample may be carry-over from other donors' samples. CDR3 protein: CASSYRGRRDGYTF. The CDR3 nucleotides read TGTGCCAGCAGTTACCGGGGGAGGAGGGATGGCTACACCTTC.